This is a list of T cell receptor beta chains from one sample in a study of blood T cell repertoires in COVID-19. Here immunoSEQ multiplex PCR was the method, and the copy in TCRdb shows in-frame clones only, minus some. The data contain approximately 120,000 clones, 92% of them singletons. The sequenced material came from peripheral blood. The receptors come from a man aged 50-59 years with COVID-19, enrolled during active disease. CDR3s include the opening cysteine and the closing phenylalanine or tryptophan. Each record gives: V gene, J gene, D gene, clone size, CDR3 protein, CDR3 DNA. A D gene is named only where the DNA matches it firmly. Where a row states a size, it is once, few, many or the class of an expanded clone; other rows omit it.

TRBV27,TRBJ2-1,TRBD2,-,CASSSQRGYNEQFF,TGTGCCAGCAGTTCCCAGCGGGGCTACAATGAGCAGTTCTTC
TRBV3-1/TRBV3-2,TRBJ2-3,TRBD2,-,CASSQELAGATDTQYF,TGTGCCAGCAGCCAAGAACTAGCGGGGGCCACAGATACGCAGTATTTT
TRBV9,TRBJ2-1,-,-,CASSVDSDNKILSSYNEQFF,TGTGCCAGCAGCGTAGATTCCGACAACAAGATCTTGAGCTCCTACAATGAGCAGTTCTTC
TRBV3-1/TRBV3-2,TRBJ2-5,-,-,CASSHLGGSGPSETQYF,TGTGCCAGCAGCCACCTCGGAGGCTCGGGTCCCTCAGAGACCCAGTACTTC
TRBV10-3,TRBJ2-3,TRBD1,-,CATRGQAGTDTQYF,TGTGCCACCAGGGGACAGGCCGGAACAGATACGCAGTATTTT
TRBV6-6,TRBJ2-5,TRBD2,-,CASSYAAGGEETQYF,TGTGCCAGCAGTTACGCGGCGGGAGGAGAGGAGACCCAGTACTTC
TRBV11-2,TRBJ1-1,TRBD1,-,CASSTDRGGNTEAFF,TGTGCCAGCAGCACGGACAGGGGAGGGAACACTGAAGCTTTCTTT
TRBV11-2,TRBJ2-7,-,-,CASTPLGFGAYEQYF,TGTGCCAGCACCCCCCTAGGATTTGGTGCCTACGAGCAGTACTTC
TRBV7-2,TRBJ1-2,TRBD1,-,CASGTGNYGYTF,TGTGCCAGCGGGACAGGGAACTATGGCTACACCTTC
TRBV12-3/TRBV12-4,TRBJ1-2,-,-,CASSLLGADGYTF,TGTGCCAGCAGTTTATTGGGGGCCGATGGCTACACCTTC
TRBV9,TRBJ2-3,-,-,CASSVGLGRQDTDTQYF,TGTGCCAGCAGCGTAGGCCTTGGGCGACAAGACACAGATACGCAGTATTTT
TRBV7-3,TRBJ2-2,TRBD1,few,CASSLTGGRTGELFF,TGTGCCAGCAGTCTTACAGGGGGCCGCACCGGGGAGCTGTTTTTT
TRBV2,TRBJ2-5,-,-,CASSEARSSLETQYF,TGTGCCAGCAGTGAAGCGCGCTCTAGCCTAGAGACCCAGTACTTC
TRBV4-1,TRBJ1-4,TRBD1,-,CASSQPRGSNEKLFF,TGCGCCAGCAGCCAACCCAGGGGGTCGAATGAAAAACTGTTTTTT
TRBV9,TRBJ1-1,-,-,CASSVTLGGTEAFF,TGTGCCAGCAGCGTAACCTTAGGGGGAACTGAAGCTTTCTTT
TRBV15,TRBJ2-1,-,-,CATSRDLDNEQFF,TGTGCCACCAGCAGAGACCTTGACAATGAGCAGTTCTTC
TRBV3-1/TRBV3-2,TRBJ2-5,TRBD1,-,CASSHLRTGWETQYF,TGTGCCAGCAGCCACCTCAGGACAGGGTGGGAGACCCAGTACTTC
TRBV12-3/TRBV12-4,TRBJ2-1,-,-,CASSSGSALQFF,TGTGCCAGCAGTTCAGGGTCCGCCTTGCAGTTCTTC
TRBV2,TRBJ2-1,TRBD2,-,CASSEGLAGGKQFF,TGTGCCAGCAGTGAGGGACTAGCGGGAGGAAAGCAGTTCTTC
TRBV27,TRBJ2-7,TRBD2,-,CASSSASGRADHEQYF,TGTGCCAGCAGTAGCGCTAGCGGGAGGGCCGACCACGAGCAGTACTTC
TRBV2,TRBJ2-1,-,-,CASTTSNEQFF,TGTGCCAGCACGACTAGTAATGAGCAGTTCTTC
TRBV6-2/TRBV6-3,TRBJ1-4,TRBD1,-,CASSRDSATNEKLFF,TGTGCCAGCAGCCGGGACAGCGCAACTAATGAAAAACTGTTTTTT
TRBV19,TRBJ2-2,TRBD1,-,CATLDRAYTGELFF,TGTGCCACCTTAGACAGGGCCTACACCGGGGAGCTGTTTTTT
TRBV19,TRBJ2-1,TRBD2,-,CASSISPSGYNEQFF,TGTGCCAGTAGTATTTCTCCTAGCGGCTACAATGAGCAGTTCTTC
TRBV2,TRBJ2-2,TRBD2,-,CASSESAGGHTGELFF,TGTGCCAGCAGTGAGTCAGCGGGAGGGCACACCGGGGAGCTGTTTTTT
TRBV7-6,TRBJ2-6,-,-,CASSLRSIGANVLTF,TGTGCCAGCAGCTTACGGTCGATTGGGGCCAACGTCCTGACTTTC
TRBV2,TRBJ1-5,-,-,CASRADSNQPQHF,TGTGCCAGCAGGGCGGATAGCAATCAGCCCCAGCATTTT
TRBV5-5,TRBJ2-3,TRBD1,-,CASSKQGADTQYF,TGTGCCAGCAGCAAACAGGGGGCAGATACGCAGTATTTT
TRBV5-4,TRBJ2-5,-,-,CASSFWADQETQYF,TGTGCCAGCAGCTTTTGGGCAGATCAAGAGACCCAGTACTTC
TRBV6-2/TRBV6-3,TRBJ1-3,-,-,CASSSIGGNTIYF,TGTGCCAGCAGTTCCATCGGGGGAAACACCATATATTTT
TRBV10-2,TRBJ2-2,TRBD1,-,CASSRQGALTGELFF,TGCGCCAGCAGTCGACAGGGGGCCCTCACCGGGGAGCTGTTTTTT
TRBV9,TRBJ2-1,TRBD2,-,CASSPSGREGYNEQFF,TGTGCCAGCAGCCCGAGCGGGCGGGAGGGCTACAATGAGCAGTTCTTC
TRBV6-5,TRBJ1-4,-,-,CASSSMGGSNEKLFF,TGTGCCAGCAGTTCGATGGGGGGTTCTAATGAAAAACTGTTTTTT
TRBV28,TRBJ1-4,-,-,CASSHHQGREKLFF,TGTGCCAGCAGCCACCATCAGGGTCGGGAAAAACTGTTTTTT
TRBV6-2/TRBV6-3,TRBJ2-7,TRBD2,-,CASSYSTSGLSDYEQYF,TGTGCCAGCAGTTACTCGACTAGCGGGCTATCTGACTACGAGCAGTACTTC
TRBV5-1,TRBJ2-5,-,-,CASSLESSFQETQYF,TGCGCCAGCAGCTTGGAGTCGAGTTTCCAAGAGACCCAGTACTTC
TRBV7-2,TRBJ1-5,TRBD1,-,CASSPGTGAQPQHF,TGTGCCAGCAGCCCCGGGACAGGGGCACAGCCCCAGCATTTT
TRBV5-5,TRBJ1-2,-,-,CASSLVGAPGYTF,TGTGCCAGCAGCTTGGTGGGGGCCCCTGGCTACACCTTC
TRBV5-1,TRBJ2-7,-,-,CASSFDSISYEQYF,TGCGCCAGCAGCTTCGACTCGATCTCCTACGAGCAGTACTTC
TRBV4-2,TRBJ1-5,TRBD1,-,CASSQGGTGTQPQHF,TGTGCCAGCAGCCAAGGGGGGACAGGGACTCAGCCCCAGCATTTT
TRBV19,TRBJ2-7,TRBD1,-,CASSINVGQGTRQYF,TGTGCCAGTAGTATCAACGTGGGACAGGGAACTCGCCAGTACTTC
TRBV25-1,TRBJ2-1,TRBD1,once,CASSGQGTHNEQFF,TGTGCCAGCAGCGGACAGGGAACCCACAATGAGCAGTTCTTC
TRBV27,TRBJ1-1,-,-,CAKRGGIKSDTEAFF,TGTGCCAAAAGGGGGGGAATTAAATCGGACACTGAAGCTTTCTTT
TRBV11-2,TRBJ2-1,-,-,CASSPRGPGEQFF,TGTGCCAGCAGCCCCCGAGGCCCGGGTGAGCAGTTCTTC
TRBV18,TRBJ1-4,-,-,CASSASGSVEKLFF,TGTGCCAGCTCAGCTTCCGGTTCGGTAGAAAAACTGTTTTTT
TRBV4-1,TRBJ1-1,-,-,CASSQAGAMTEAFF,TGCGCCAGCAGCCAAGCAGGGGCTATGACTGAAGCTTTCTTT
TRBV3-1/TRBV3-2,TRBJ2-2,TRBD1,-,CASRQGAFTGELFF,TGTGCCAGCAGACAGGGGGCTTTCACCGGGGAGCTGTTTTTT
TRBV3-1/TRBV3-2,TRBJ1-2,TRBD1,-,CASRDRGGNYGYTF,TGTGCCAGCAGGGACAGGGGGGGAAACTATGGCTACACCTTC
TRBV4-1,TRBJ2-1,TRBD2,-,CASSQVGTSGRANYNEQFF,TGCGCCAGCAGCCAGGTGGGGACTAGCGGGAGGGCGAACTACAATGAGCAGTTCTTC
TRBV6-4,TRBJ1-2,-,-,CASSDSLGGYTF,TGTGCCAGCAGTGACTCGCTCGGGGGCTACACCTTC
TRBV4-1,TRBJ2-7,-,-,CASSQVIRAAYEQYF,TGCGCCAGCAGCCAAGTTATCAGGGCGGCCTACGAGCAGTACTTC
TRBV5-4,TRBJ2-5,-,-,CASSPDRRETQYF,TGTGCCAGCAGCCCGGATAGGAGAGAGACCCAGTACTTC
TRBV2,TRBJ1-3,-,-,CASLKETGNTIYF,TGTGCCAGTCTCAAGGAGACTGGAAACACCATATATTTT
TRBV7-2,TRBJ2-5,-,-,CASSSDSSAETQYF,TGTGCCAGCAGCTCGGACAGTAGTGCAGAGACCCAGTACTTC
TRBV27,TRBJ2-1,TRBD2,-,CASSIGLIGRAYNEQFF,TGTGCCAGCAGCATAGGGCTTATCGGGAGGGCCTACAATGAGCAGTTCTTC